This TCR beta chain appears in the sequencing data of a study of T-cell memory formation after mild COVID-19. General observations from the study: Later expanders leaned CD4+, whereas clones that contracted between day 15 and 85 were balanced CD4/CD8. Researchers report contracting CD4+ clones mostly in CM and EM, with CD8+ clones in EMRA.

cDNA libraries for TCR alpha and TCR beta, carrying sample barcodes and UMIs, came from 5'RACE with constant-segment primers. TCRdb processed the 5' RACE reads anew with MiXCR; each CDR3 protein has one entry. Of about half a million distinct CDR3 sequences detected, around a sixth appear once; the ten largest clones hold roughly 12%. Comments on this clonotype: Its antigen is as yet unknown.

Trimming at V came to 3 bases and at J to 7 bases, leaving 7 bases not matched to a gene. From germline, CDR1 is KGHDR and CDR2 SFDVKD. The CDR3 is made up of 14 amino acids. The TCR was taken from an adult woman who had mild COVID-19 (a few samples of this study predate the infection). Cell type and time point are not known. The chain combines TRBV24-1 with TRBJ1-1; TRBD1 matches 7 bases. Sequencing used PBMCs or a T cell subset sorted from them (not recorded which). The CDR3 DNA follows: TGTGCCACCAGTGATGGGACAGTGAGGAATGAAGCTTTCTTT. This encodes CATSDGTVRNEAFF.